Listed below are T cell receptor beta chains from one sample, sequenced in a study of shared clonotypes between healthy human individuals. TCRdb's table, derived via immunoSEQ multiplex PCR, lists solely in-frame clones and lacks some. Of around 2,100,000 clones in the sample, about 95% were seen once. Sample: naive CD8+ T cells sorted from blood. All receptors come from a man aged 18-30 years in good health. CDR3s include the opening cysteine and the closing phenylalanine or tryptophan. Fields, in order: clone size, D gene, V gene, J gene, CDR3 DNA, CDR3 protein. D genes are given only for firm matches. Part of the rows lack a size; the others show once, few, many or a class for expanded clones.

once,-,TRBV19,TRBJ1-1,TGTGCCACCCTTAGGACGCCAGATGAAGCTTTCTTT,CATLRTPDEAFF
-,TRBD1,TRBV2,TRBJ2-5,TGTGCCAGCAGGACCCGGACAGGGGGATCAGAGACCCAGTACTTC,CASRTRTGGSETQYF
once,TRBD1,TRBV18,TRBJ2-7,TGTGCCAGCTCACCAGGACCGGGACAGGGATTCTACGAGCAGTACTTC,CASSPGPGQGFYEQYF
-,TRBD2,TRBV2,TRBJ2-3,TGTGCCAGCAGTGGGGACGGGACTAGCGGGAGTAAGGGCCCAGATACGCAGTATTTT,CASSGDGTSGSKGPDTQYF
-,-,TRBV10-3,TRBJ2-3,TGTGCCCCCTTGTCGGAGTTTCCCACAGATACGCAGTATTTT,CAPLSEFPTDTQYF
-,-,TRBV13,TRBJ2-7,TGTGCCAGCAGCTTATACCTCTCCTACGAGCAGTACTTC,CASSLYLSYEQYF
few,TRBD2,TRBV27,TRBJ2-3,TGTGCCAGCAGGACAACTAGCGGTTCAGATACGCAGTATTTT,CASRTTSGSDTQYF
-,TRBD1,TRBV19,TRBJ1-1,TGTGCCAGTAGTATGGGAGCCGGGACAGGGTGGGGAGAAGCTTTCTTT,CASSMGAGTGWGEAFF
-,-,TRBV7-6,TRBJ2-3,TGTGCCAGCAGCCCCGGGGGCACAGATACGCAGTATTTT,CASSPGGTDTQYF
-,-,TRBV11-2,TRBJ2-2,TGTGCCAGCAGCTTAGCGGAGGGGGGCCTAAACACCGGGGAGCTGTTTTTT,CASSLAEGGLNTGELFF
once,-,TRBV7-9,TRBJ2-5,TGTGCCAGCAGTCTCCCAGGGGAAGAGACCCAGTACTTC,CASSLPGEETQYF
-,-,TRBV28,TRBJ2-6,TGTGCCAGCAGTTTTGCGGCCTCTGGGGCCAACGTCCTGACTTTC,CASSFAASGANVLTF
once,-,TRBV5-1,TRBJ1-1,TGCGCCAGCAGCTTGTCCGGACCCTGGTTGGGGGGCACTGAAGCTTTCTTT,CASSLSGPWLGGTEAFF
-,TRBD1,TRBV7-7,TRBJ2-6,TGTGCTAGCAGCGTAACAGGGGCTGGGGCCAACGTCCTGACTTTC,CASSVTGAGANVLTF
-,-,TRBV11-3,TRBJ2-2,TGTGCCAGCAGCTTAGGCCCCGAGGTTGGGAACACCGGGGAGCTGTTTTTT,CASSLGPEVGNTGELFF
-,-,TRBV28,TRBJ2-7,TGTGCCAGCAGTCAACAGGGAAGCGGATACGAGCAGTACTTC,CASSQQGSGYEQYF
-,TRBD2,TRBV5-6,TRBJ2-7,TGTGCCAGCAGCTTGGACCTAGCGGGATCTTACGAGCAGTACTTC,CASSLDLAGSYEQYF
-,-,TRBV11-2,TRBJ2-2,TGTGCCAGCAGCTTCCTGTCGGGGGGCAGAGACGGGGAGCTGTTTTTT,CASSFLSGGRDGELFF
once,TRBD2,TRBV27,TRBJ2-1,TGTGCCAGCAGTTTGTGGGGGGGGGCCTACAATGAGCAGTTCTTC,CASSLWGGAYNEQFF
-,-,TRBV30,TRBJ2-2,TGTGCCTGGGGCCGCGAGCCTAGTGCGGTCGGGGAGCTGTTTTTT,CAWGREPSAVGELFF